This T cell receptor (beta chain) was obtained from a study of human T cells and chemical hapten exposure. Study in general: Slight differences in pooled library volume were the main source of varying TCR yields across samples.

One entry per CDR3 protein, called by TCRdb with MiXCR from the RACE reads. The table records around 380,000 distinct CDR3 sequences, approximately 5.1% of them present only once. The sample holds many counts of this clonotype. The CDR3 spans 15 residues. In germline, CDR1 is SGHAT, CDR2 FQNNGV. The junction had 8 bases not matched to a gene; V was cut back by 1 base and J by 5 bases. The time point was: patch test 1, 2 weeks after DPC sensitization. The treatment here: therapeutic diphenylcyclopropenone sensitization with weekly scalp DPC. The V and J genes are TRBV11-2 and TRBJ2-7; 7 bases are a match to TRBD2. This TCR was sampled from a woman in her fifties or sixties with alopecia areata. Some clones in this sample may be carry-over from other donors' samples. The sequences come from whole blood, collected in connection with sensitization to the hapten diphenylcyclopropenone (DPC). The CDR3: CASSLGSSGPDEQYF. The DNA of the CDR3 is TGTGCCAGCAGCTTAGGGTCTAGCGGTCCCGACGAGCAGTACTTC. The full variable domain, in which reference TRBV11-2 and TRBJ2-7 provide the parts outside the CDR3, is EAGVAQSPRYKIIEKRQSVAFWCNPISGHATLYWYQQILGQGPKLLIQFQNNGVVDDSQLPKDRFSAERLKGVDSTLKIQPAKLEDSAVYLCASSLGSSGPDEQYFGPGTRLTVT.